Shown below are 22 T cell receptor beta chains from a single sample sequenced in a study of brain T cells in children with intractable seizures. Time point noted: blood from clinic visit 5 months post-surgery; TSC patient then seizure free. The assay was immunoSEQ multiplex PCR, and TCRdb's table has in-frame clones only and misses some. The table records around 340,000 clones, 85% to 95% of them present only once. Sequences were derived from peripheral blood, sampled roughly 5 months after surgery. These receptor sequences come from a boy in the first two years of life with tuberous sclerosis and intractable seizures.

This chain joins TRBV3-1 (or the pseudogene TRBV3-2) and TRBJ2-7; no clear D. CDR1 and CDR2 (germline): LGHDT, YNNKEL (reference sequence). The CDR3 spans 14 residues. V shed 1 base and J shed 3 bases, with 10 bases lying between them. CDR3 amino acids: CASSQAYRDYEQYF. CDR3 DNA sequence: TGTGCCAGCAGCCAAGCCTACAGAGACTACGAGCAGTACTTC.

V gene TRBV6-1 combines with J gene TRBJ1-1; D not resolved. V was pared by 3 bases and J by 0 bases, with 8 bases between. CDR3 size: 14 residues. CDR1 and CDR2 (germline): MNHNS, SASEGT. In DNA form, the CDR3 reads TGTGCCAGCAGTGAGGTCGAGCTGAACACTGAAGCTTTCTTT. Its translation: CASSEVELNTEAFF.

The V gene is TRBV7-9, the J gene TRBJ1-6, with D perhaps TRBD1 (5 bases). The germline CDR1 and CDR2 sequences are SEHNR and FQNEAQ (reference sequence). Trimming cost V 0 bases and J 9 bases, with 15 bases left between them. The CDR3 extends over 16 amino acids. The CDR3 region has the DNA TGTGCCAGCAGCTTAGCGCGGGCAGGGAAGACTTCACCCCTCCACTTT. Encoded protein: CASSLARAGKTSPLHF.

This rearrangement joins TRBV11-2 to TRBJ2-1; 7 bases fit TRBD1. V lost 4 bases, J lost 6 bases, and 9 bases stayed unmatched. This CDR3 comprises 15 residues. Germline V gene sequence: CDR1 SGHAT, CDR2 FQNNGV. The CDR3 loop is CASSSLQGKSNEQFF. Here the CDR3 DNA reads TGTGCCAGCAGCTCCTTACAGGGGAAAAGCAATGAGCAGTTCTTC.

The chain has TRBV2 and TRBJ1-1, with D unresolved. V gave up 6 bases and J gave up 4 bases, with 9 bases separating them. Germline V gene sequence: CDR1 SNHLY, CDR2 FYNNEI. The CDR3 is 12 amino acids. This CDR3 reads CASRRVTTEAFF. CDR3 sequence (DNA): TGTGCCAGCAGAAGGGTTACCACTGAAGCTTTCTTT.

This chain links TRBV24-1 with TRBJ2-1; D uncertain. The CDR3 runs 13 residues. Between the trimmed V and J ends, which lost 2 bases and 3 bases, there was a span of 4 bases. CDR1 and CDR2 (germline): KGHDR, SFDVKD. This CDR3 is CATSDYYYNEQFF. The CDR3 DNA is TGTGCCACCAGTGATTACTACTACAATGAGCAGTTCTTC.

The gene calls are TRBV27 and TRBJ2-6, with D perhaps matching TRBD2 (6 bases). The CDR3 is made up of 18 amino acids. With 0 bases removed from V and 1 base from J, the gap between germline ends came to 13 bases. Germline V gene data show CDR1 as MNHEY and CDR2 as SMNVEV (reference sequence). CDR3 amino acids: CASSLSWYGRSGANVLTF. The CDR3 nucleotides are TGTGCCAGCAGTTTATCCTGGTACGGGAGATCTGGGGCCAACGTCCTGACTTTC.

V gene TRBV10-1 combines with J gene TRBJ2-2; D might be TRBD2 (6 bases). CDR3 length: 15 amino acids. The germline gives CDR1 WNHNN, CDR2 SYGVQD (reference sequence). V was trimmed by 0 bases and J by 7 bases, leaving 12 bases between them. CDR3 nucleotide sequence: TGCGCCAGCAGTGAGTCTAGCGGAGGGAGCGGGGAGCTGTTTTTT. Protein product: CASSESSGGSGELFF.

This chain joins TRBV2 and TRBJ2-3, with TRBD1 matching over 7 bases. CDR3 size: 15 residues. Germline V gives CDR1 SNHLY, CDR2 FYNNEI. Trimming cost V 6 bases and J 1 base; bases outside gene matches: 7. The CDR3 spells CASRGTVWGTDTQYF. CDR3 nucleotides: TGTGCCAGCAGAGGGACAGTCTGGGGCACAGATACGCAGTATTTT.

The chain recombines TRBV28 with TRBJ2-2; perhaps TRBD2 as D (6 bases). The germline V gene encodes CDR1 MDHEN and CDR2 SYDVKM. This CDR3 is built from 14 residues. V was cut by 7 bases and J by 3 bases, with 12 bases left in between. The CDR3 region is CASTMVADTGELFF. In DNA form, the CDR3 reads TGTGCCAGCACGATGGTAGCGGACACCGGGGAGCTGTTTTTT.

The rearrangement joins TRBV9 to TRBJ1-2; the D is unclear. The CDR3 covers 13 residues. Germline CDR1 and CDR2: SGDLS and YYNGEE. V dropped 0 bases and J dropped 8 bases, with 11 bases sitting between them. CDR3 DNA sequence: TGTGCCAGCAGCGTAGAGGGAACGCGGGGCTACACCTTC. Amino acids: CASSVEGTRGYTF.

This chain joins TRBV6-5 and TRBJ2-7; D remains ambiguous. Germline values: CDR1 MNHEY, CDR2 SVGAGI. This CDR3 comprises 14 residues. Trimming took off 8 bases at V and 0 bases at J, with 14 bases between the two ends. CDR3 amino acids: CASRARTDSYEQYF. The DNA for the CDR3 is TGTGCCAGCCGGGCCCGTACGGACTCCTACGAGCAGTACTTC.

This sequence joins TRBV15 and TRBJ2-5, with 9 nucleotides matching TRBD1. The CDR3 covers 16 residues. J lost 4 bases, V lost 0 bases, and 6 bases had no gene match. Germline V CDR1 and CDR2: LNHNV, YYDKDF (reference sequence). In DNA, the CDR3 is TGTGCCACCAGCAGAGATATGGGACAGGGAGGAGAGACCCAGTACTTC. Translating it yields CATSRDMGQGGETQYF. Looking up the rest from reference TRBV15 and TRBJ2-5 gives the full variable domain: DAMVIQNPRYQVTQFGKPVTLSCSQTLNHNVMYWYQQKSSQAPKLLFHYYDKDFNNEADTPDNFQSRRPNTSFCFLDIRSPGLGDTAMYLCATSRDMGQGGETQYFGPGTRLLVL.

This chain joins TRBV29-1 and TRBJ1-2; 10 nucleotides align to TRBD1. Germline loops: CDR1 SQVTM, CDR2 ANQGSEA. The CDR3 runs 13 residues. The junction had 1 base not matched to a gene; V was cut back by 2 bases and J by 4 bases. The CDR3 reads CSVERDRGYGYTF. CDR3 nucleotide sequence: TGCAGCGTTGAAAGGGACAGGGGCTATGGCTACACCTTC.

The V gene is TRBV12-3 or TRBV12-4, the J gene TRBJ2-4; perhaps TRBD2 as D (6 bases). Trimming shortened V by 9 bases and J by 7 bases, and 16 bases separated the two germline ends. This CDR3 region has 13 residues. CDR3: CASSPGSMNIQYF. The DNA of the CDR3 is TGTGCCAGTAGCCCCGGGAGTATGAACATTCAGTACTTC.

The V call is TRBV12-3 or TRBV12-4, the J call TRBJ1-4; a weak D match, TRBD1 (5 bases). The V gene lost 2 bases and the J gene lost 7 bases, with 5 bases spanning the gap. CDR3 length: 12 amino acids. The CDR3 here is CASSLRGEKLFF. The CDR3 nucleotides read TGTGCCAGCAGTTTAAGGGGTGAAAAACTGTTTTTT.

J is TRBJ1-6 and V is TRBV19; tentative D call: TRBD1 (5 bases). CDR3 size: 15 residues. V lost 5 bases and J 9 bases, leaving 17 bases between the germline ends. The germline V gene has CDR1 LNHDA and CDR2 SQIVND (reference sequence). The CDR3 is CASSGMRGMASPLHF. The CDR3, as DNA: TGTGCCAGTAGTGGTATGAGGGGTATGGCTTCACCCCTCCACTTT.

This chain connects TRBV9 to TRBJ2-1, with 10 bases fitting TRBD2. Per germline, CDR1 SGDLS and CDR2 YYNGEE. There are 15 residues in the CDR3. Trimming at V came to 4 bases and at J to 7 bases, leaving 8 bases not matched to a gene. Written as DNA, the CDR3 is TGTGCCAGCAGCAACCTAGCGGGGGAGAGAAATGAGCAGTTCTTC. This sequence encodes CASSNLAGERNEQFF.

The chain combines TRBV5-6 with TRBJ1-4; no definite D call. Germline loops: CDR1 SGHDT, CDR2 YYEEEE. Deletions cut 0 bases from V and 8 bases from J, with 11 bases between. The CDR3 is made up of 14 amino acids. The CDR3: CASSLGTGWEKLFF. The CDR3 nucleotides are TGTGCCAGCAGCTTGGGAACGGGATGGGAAAAACTGTTTTTT.

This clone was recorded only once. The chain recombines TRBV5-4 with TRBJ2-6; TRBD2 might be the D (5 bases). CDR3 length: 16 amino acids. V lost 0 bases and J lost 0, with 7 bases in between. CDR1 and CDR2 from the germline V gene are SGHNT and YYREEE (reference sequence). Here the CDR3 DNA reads TGTGCCAGCAGCTTGGGGACTTTCTCTGGGGCCAACGTCCTGACTTTC. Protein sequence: CASSLGTFSGANVLTF. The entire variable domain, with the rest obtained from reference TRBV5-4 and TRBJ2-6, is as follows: ETGVTQSPTHLIKTRGQQVTLRCSSQSGHNTVSWYQQALGQGPQFIFQYYREEENGRGNFPPRFSGLQFPNYSSELNVNALELDDSALYLCASSLGTFSGANVLTFGAGSRLTVL.

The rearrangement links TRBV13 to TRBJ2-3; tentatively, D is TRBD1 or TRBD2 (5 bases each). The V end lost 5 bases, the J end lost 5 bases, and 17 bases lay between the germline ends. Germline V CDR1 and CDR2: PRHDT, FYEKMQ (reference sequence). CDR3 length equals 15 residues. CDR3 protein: CASSPRDGWRDTQYF. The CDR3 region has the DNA TGTGCCAGCAGCCCCCGGGACGGATGGAGAGATACGCAGTATTTT.

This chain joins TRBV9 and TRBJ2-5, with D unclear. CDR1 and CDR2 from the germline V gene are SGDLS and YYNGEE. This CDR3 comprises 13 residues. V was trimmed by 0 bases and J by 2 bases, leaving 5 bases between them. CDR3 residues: CASSVVQQETQYF. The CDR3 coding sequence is TGTGCCAGCAGCGTAGTACAGCAAGAGACCCAGTACTTC. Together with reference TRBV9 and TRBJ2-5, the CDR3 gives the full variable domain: DSGVTQTPKHLITATGQRVTLRCSPRSGDLSVYWYQQSLDQGLQFLIQYYNGEERAKGNILERFSAQQFPDLHSELNLSSLELGDSALYFCASSVVQQETQYFGPGTRLLVL.